Listed below are T cell receptor beta chains from one sample, sequenced in a study of T cell responses to AZD1222 COVID-19 vaccine. Data came from immunoSEQ multiplex PCR; TCRdb stores just in-frame clones and leaves some out. The sample contains 150,000 or so clones, around 93% of which appear only once. Sequencing used peripheral blood, obtained on day 0 of AZD1222 vaccination. The receptors stem from an adult in good health. The CDR3 runs from the conserved cysteine through the conserved F or W. Each record gives: V gene, D gene, clone size, J gene, CDR3 protein, CDR3 DNA. D genes are given only for firm matches. A clone size is listed for some rows: how often the clone was seen (once, few, many), or a class if it is expanded.

v_gene: TRBV5-4; d_gene: .; abundance: .; j_gene: TRBJ1-4; CDR3aa: CASSSGWSDEKLFF; CDR3nt: TGTGCCAGCAGTTCGGGGTGGTCGGACGAAAAACTGTTTTTT
v_gene: TRBV3-1/TRBV3-2; d_gene: TRBD2; abundance: .; j_gene: TRBJ2-3; CDR3aa: CASSHLTSFSGGGSDTQYF; CDR3nt: TGTGCCAGCAGTCACCTCACCTCCTTTAGCGGGGGGGGCTCAGATACGCAGTATTTT
v_gene: TRBV3-1/TRBV3-2; d_gene: TRBD1; abundance: .; j_gene: TRBJ1-6; CDR3aa: CASSQGGGSPLHF; CDR3nt: TGTGCCAGCAGCCAAGGAGGGGGCTCACCCCTCCACTTT
v_gene: TRBV28; d_gene: .; abundance: .; j_gene: TRBJ2-7; CDR3aa: CASSFYRTASYEQYF; CDR3nt: TGTGCCAGCAGTTTTTATAGGACAGCCTCCTACGAGCAGTACTTC
v_gene: TRBV19; d_gene: TRBD2; abundance: .; j_gene: TRBJ2-1; CDR3aa: CASSIGRLAGEREQFF; CDR3nt: TGTGCCAGTAGTATAGGAAGACTAGCGGGAGAGAGGGAGCAGTTCTTC
v_gene: TRBV10-1; d_gene: .; abundance: .; j_gene: TRBJ1-3; CDR3aa: CASSESGDGNTIYF; CDR3nt: TGCGCCAGCAGTGAGTCAGGAGATGGAAACACCATATATTTT
v_gene: TRBV6-1; d_gene: .; abundance: .; j_gene: TRBJ1-1; CDR3aa: CASSEAFIGGTEAFF; CDR3nt: TGTGCCAGCAGTGAAGCCTTCATAGGGGGCACTGAAGCTTTCTTT
v_gene: TRBV9; d_gene: .; abundance: .; j_gene: TRBJ2-7; CDR3aa: CASSVGAGNHYEQYF; CDR3nt: TGTGCCAGCAGCGTAGGGGCAGGGAACCACTACGAGCAGTACTTC
v_gene: TRBV6-1; d_gene: .; abundance: .; j_gene: TRBJ1-2; CDR3aa: CASSEAGTNYGYTF; CDR3nt: TGTGCCAGCAGTGAGGCTGGCACGAACTATGGCTACACCTTC
v_gene: TRBV11-2; d_gene: .; abundance: once; j_gene: TRBJ1-5; CDR3aa: CASSFGRDQPQHF; CDR3nt: TGTGCCAGCAGCTTCGGCAGGGATCAGCCCCAGCATTTT
v_gene: TRBV28; d_gene: .; abundance: once; j_gene: TRBJ2-6; CDR3aa: CASSPNLGTNVLTF; CDR3nt: TGTGCCAGCAGTCCGAACCTGGGGACCAACGTCCTGACTTTC
v_gene: TRBV5-4; d_gene: .; abundance: .; j_gene: TRBJ2-5; CDR3aa: CASSPSGLGPQETQYF; CDR3nt: TGTGCCAGCTCCCCGAGCGGGTTAGGTCCTCAAGAGACCCAGTACTTC
v_gene: TRBV9; d_gene: .; abundance: .; j_gene: TRBJ1-1; CDR3aa: CASSVTGLGSTEAFF; CDR3nt: TGTGCCAGCAGCGTAACAGGGTTGGGGAGCACTGAAGCTTTCTTT
v_gene: TRBV9; d_gene: .; abundance: .; j_gene: TRBJ1-1; CDR3aa: CASSVSGETEAFF; CDR3nt: TGTGCCAGCAGCGTAAGTGGCGAGACTGAAGCTTTCTTT
v_gene: TRBV29-1; d_gene: .; abundance: .; j_gene: TRBJ2-3; CDR3aa: CSVLPGLNTDTQYF; CDR3nt: TGCAGCGTTCTTCCGGGACTCAACACAGATACGCAGTATTTT
v_gene: TRBV7-2; d_gene: TRBD1; abundance: .; j_gene: TRBJ2-2; CDR3aa: CASSIGQGAGTGELFF; CDR3nt: TGTGCCAGCAGCATTGGACAGGGGGCTGGGACCGGGGAGCTGTTTTTT
v_gene: TRBV7-9; d_gene: .; abundance: .; j_gene: TRBJ1-2; CDR3aa: CATNPSNYGYTF; CDR3nt: TGTGCCACCAACCCTTCTAACTATGGCTACACCTTC
v_gene: TRBV4-3; d_gene: .; abundance: .; j_gene: TRBJ1-1; CDR3aa: CASSQDDGRTTEAFF; CDR3nt: TGCGCCAGCAGCCAAGACGATGGACGGACCACTGAAGCTTTCTTT
v_gene: TRBV6-5; d_gene: .; abundance: .; j_gene: TRBJ1-5; CDR3aa: CASSLQGGNQPQHF; CDR3nt: TGTGCCAGCAGTTTACAGGGCGGCAATCAGCCCCAGCATTTT
v_gene: TRBV9; d_gene: .; abundance: .; j_gene: TRBJ2-1; CDR3aa: CASSTPSLNEQFF; CDR3nt: TGTGCCAGCAGTACCCCTTCGCTAAATGAGCAGTTCTTC
v_gene: TRBV14; d_gene: .; abundance: .; j_gene: TRBJ1-6; CDR3aa: CASSQFSNSPLHF; CDR3nt: TGTGCCAGCAGCCAGTTCTCAAATTCACCCCTCCACTTT
v_gene: TRBV2; d_gene: .; abundance: .; j_gene: TRBJ1-1; CDR3aa: CASSDPRGAFF; CDR3nt: TGTGCCAGCAGTGACCCACGAGGTGCTTTCTTT
v_gene: TRBV18; d_gene: .; abundance: .; j_gene: TRBJ1-3; CDR3aa: CASSIRGASGNTIYF; CDR3nt: TGTGCCAGCTCCATCCGGGGGGCTTCTGGAAACACCATATATTTT
v_gene: TRBV6-5; d_gene: .; abundance: .; j_gene: TRBJ1-5; CDR3aa: CASRGAIREPQHF; CDR3nt: TGTGCCAGCAGAGGGGCCATTAGAGAGCCCCAGCATTTT
v_gene: TRBV9; d_gene: .; abundance: .; j_gene: TRBJ1-6; CDR3aa: CASSVKVTDSPLHF; CDR3nt: TGTGCCAGCAGCGTCAAGGTTACGGATTCACCCCTCCACTTT
v_gene: TRBV9; d_gene: TRBD2; abundance: .; j_gene: TRBJ2-3; CDR3aa: CASSVSGISTDTQYF; CDR3nt: TGTGCCAGCAGCGTTAGCGGGATATCGACAGATACGCAGTATTTT
v_gene: TRBV27; d_gene: .; abundance: once; j_gene: TRBJ2-1; CDR3aa: CATKRSFEQFF; CDR3nt: TGTGCCACCAAACGGAGTTTCGAGCAGTTCTTC
v_gene: TRBV18; d_gene: .; abundance: .; j_gene: TRBJ1-1; CDR3aa: CASSPPGSGLTEAFF; CDR3nt: TGTGCCAGCTCACCACCGGGATCGGGTCTTACTGAAGCTTTCTTT